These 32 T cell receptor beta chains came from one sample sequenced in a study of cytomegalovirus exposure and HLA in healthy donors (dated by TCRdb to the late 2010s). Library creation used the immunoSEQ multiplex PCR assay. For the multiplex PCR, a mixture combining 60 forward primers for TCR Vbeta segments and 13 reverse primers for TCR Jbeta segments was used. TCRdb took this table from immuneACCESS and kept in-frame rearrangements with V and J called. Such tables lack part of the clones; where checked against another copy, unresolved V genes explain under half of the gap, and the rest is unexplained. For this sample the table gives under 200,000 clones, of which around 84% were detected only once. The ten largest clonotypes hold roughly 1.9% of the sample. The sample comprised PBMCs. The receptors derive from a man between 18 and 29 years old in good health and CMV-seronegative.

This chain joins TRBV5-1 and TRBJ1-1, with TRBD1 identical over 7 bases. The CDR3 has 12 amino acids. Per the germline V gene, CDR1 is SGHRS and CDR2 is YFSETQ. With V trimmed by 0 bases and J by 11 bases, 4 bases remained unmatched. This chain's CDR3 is CASSLDRGFAFF. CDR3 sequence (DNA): TGCGCCAGCAGCTTGGACAGGGGATTTGCTTTCTTT.

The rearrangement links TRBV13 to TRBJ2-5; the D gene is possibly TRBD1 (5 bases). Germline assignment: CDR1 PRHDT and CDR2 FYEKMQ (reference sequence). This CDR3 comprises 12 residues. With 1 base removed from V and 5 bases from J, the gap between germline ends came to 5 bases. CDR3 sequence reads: CASSLEGETQYF. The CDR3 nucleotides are TGTGCCAGCAGCTTAGAGGGGGAGACCCAGTACTTC.

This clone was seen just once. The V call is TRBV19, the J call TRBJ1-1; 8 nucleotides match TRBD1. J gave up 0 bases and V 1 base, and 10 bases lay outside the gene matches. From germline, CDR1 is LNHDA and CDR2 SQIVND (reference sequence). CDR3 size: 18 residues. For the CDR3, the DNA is TGTGCCAGTAGTATAGGAGGACAGGGTTCTTTCATGAACACTGAAGCTTTCTTT. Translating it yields CASSIGGQGSFMNTEAFF.

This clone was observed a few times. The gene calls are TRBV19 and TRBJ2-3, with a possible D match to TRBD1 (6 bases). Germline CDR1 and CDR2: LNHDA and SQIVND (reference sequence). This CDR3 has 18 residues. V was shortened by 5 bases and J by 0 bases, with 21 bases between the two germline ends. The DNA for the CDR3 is TGTGCCAGTAGTGGGGGAACCTCCGGGACACCTAGCACAGATACGCAGTATTTT. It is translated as CASSGGTSGTPSTDTQYF.

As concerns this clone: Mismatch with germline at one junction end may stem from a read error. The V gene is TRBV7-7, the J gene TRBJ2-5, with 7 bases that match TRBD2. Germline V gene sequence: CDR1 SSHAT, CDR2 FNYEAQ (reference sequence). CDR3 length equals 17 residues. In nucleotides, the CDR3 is TGTGCTAGCAGCCCACGGACTAGGGGACTGACCCAAGAGACCCAGTACTTC. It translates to CASSPRTRGLTQETQYF.

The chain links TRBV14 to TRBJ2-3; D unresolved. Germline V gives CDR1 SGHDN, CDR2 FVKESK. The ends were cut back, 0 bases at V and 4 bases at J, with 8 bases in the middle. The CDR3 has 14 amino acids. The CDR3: CASSQDRSADTQYF. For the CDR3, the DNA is TGTGCCAGCAGCCAAGATCGATCGGCAGATACGCAGTATTTT. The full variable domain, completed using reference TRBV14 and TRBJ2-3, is EAGVTQFPSHSVIEKGQTVTLRCDPISGHDNLYWYRRVMGKEIKFLLHFVKESKQDESGMPNNRFLAERTGGTYSTLKVQPAELEDSGVYFCASSQDRSADTQYFGPGTRLTVL.

CDR3 sequence (DNA): TGTGCCAGCAGTCCCTGGACAGGAGCTACAGTTCAGCCCCAGCATTTT. Protein sequence: CASSPWTGATVQPQHF. The gene calls are TRBV28 and TRBJ1-5; the match to TRBD1 covers 7 bases. The CDR3 covers 16 residues. V shed 5 bases and J 6 bases; nucleotides not matched to a gene: 13. In germline, CDR1 is MDHEN, CDR2 SYDVKM.

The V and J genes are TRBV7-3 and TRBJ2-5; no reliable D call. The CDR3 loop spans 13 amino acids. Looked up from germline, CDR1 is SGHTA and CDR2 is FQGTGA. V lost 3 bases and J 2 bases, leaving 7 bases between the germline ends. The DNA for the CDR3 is TGTGCCAGCAGCTTGGGCCCTCAAGAGACCCAGTACTTC. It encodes CASSLGPQETQYF.

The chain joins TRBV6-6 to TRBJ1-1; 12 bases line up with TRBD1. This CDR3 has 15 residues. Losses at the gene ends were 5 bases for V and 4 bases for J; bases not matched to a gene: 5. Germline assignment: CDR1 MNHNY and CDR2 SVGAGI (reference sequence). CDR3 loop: CASSTGQGAGTEAFF. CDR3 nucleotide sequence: TGTGCCAGCAGTACGGGACAGGGGGCGGGCACTGAAGCTTTCTTT.

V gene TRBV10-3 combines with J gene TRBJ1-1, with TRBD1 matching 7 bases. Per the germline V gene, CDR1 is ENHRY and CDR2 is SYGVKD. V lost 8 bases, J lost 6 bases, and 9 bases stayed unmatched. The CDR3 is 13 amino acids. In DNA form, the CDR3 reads TGTGCCATCCAAGGGACAGATCGCTCTGAAGCTTTCTTT. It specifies CAIQGTDRSEAFF.

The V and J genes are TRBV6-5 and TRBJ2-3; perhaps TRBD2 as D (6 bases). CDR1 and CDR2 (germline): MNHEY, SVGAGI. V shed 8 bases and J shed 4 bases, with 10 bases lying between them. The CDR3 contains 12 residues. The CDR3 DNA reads TGTGCCAGCGGTCGCGGGGCAGATACGCAGTATTTT. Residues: CASGRGADTQYF.

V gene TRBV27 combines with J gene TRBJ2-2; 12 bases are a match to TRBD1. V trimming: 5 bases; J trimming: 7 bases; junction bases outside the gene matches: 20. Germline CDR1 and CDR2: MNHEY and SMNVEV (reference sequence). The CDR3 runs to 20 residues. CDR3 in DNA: TGTGCCAGCAGTCTCATACCGGGACAGGGGGCAGAAGGATTGAACGGGGAGCTGTTTTTT. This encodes CASSLIPGQGAEGLNGELFF.

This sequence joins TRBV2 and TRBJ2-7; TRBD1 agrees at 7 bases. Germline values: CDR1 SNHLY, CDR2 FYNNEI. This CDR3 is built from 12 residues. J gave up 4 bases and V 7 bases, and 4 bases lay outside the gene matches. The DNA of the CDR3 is TGTGCCAGCAAACAGGGGCCGTACGAGCAGTACTTC. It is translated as CASKQGPYEQYF.

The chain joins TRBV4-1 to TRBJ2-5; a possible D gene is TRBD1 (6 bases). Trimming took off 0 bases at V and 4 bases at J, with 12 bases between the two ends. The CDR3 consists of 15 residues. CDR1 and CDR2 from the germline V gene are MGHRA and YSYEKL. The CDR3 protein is CASSQEYRDAETQYF. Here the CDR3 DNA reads TGCGCCAGCAGCCAAGAATACAGGGACGCAGAGACCCAGTACTTC.

The CDR3 protein is CASSDSYAYEQYF. The CDR3 nucleotides read TGTGCCAGCAGCGACAGCTATGCCTACGAGCAGTACTTC. This sequence joins TRBV9 and TRBJ2-7; D not resolved. Trimming cost V 3 bases and J 2 bases, with 9 bases left between them. CDR1 SGDLS and CDR2 YYNGEE come from the germline V gene. The CDR3 totals 13 residues.

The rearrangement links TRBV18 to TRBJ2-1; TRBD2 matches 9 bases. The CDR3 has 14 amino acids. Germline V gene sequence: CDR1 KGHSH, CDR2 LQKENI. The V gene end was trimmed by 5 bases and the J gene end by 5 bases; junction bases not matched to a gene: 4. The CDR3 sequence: CASSSRLADNEQFF. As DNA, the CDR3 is TGTGCCAGCTCATCTAGACTAGCGGACAATGAGCAGTTCTTC.

The CDR3 loop is CAIRQGPDEKLFF. CDR3 in DNA: TGTGCCATCCGACAGGGCCCGGACGAAAAACTGTTTTTT. This chain connects TRBV10-3 to TRBJ1-4; 7 bases are a match to TRBD1. Trimming took 8 bases from V and 8 from J; bases not matched to a gene: 8. The CDR3 has 13 amino acids. Germline lookup yields CDR1 ENHRY and CDR2 SYGVKD.

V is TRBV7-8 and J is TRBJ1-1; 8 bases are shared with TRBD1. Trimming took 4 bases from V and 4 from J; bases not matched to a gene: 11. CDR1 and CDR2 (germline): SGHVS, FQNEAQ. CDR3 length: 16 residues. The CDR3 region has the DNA TGTGCCAGCAGCTCGAGACAGGGGTTATCTGGCACTGAAGCTTTCTTT. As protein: CASSSRQGLSGTEAFF.

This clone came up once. The CDR3 sequence is CASSMVGAANTEAFF. In DNA, the CDR3 is TGTGCCAGTAGTATGGTAGGGGCGGCGAACACTGAAGCTTTCTTT. The chain couples TRBV19 to TRBJ1-1; D is possibly TRBD1 (5 bases). Germline CDR1 and CDR2: LNHDA and SQIVND (reference sequence). There are 15 residues in the CDR3. Trimming removed 3 bases from V and 1 base from J, with 12 bases in between.

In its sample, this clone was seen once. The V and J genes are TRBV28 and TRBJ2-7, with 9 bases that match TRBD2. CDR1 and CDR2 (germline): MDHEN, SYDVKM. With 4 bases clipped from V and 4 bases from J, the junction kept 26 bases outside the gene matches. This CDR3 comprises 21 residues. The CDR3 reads CASSSGLAARFFPKSEYEQYF. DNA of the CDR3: TGTGCCAGCAGTTCGGGACTAGCAGCCAGGTTTTTTCCTAAAAGCGAATACGAGCAGTACTTC.

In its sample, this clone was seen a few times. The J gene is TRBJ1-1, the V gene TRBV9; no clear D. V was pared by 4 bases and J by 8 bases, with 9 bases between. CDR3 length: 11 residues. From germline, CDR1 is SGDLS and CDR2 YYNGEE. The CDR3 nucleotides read TGTGCCAGCAGCTCAGAGGGCGAAGCTTTCTTT. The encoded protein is CASSSEGEAFF.

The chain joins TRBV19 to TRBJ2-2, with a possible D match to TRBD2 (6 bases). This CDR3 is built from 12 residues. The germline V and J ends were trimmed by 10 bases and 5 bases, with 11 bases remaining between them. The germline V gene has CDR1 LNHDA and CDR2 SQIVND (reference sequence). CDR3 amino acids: CATWAGTGELFF. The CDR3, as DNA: TGTGCCACCTGGGCGGGGACCGGGGAGCTGTTTTTT. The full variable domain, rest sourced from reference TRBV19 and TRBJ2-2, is DGGITQSPKYLFRKEGQNVTLSCEQNLNHDAMYWYRQDPGQGLRLIYYSQIVNDFQKGDIAEGYSVSREKKESFPLTVTSAQKNPTAFYLCATWAGTGELFFGEGSRLTVL.

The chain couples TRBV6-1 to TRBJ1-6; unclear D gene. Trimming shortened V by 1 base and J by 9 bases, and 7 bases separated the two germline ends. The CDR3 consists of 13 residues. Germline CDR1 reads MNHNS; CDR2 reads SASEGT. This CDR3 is CASSEDSRSPLHF. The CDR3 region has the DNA TGTGCCAGCAGTGAAGACAGTCGTTCACCCCTCCACTTT.

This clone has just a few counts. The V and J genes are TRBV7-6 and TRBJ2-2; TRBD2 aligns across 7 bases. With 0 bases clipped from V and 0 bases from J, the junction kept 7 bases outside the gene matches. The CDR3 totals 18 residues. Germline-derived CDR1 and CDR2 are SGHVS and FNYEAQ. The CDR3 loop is CASSLALPGGTNTGELFF. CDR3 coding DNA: TGTGCCAGCAGCTTAGCGCTACCGGGGGGAACGAACACCGGGGAGCTGTTTTTT.

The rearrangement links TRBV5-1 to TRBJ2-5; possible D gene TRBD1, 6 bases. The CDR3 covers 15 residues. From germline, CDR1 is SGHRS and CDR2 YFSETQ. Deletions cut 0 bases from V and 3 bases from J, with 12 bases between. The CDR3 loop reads CASSLAWAGEETQYF. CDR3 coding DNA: TGCGCCAGCAGCTTGGCCTGGGCAGGGGAAGAGACCCAGTACTTC.

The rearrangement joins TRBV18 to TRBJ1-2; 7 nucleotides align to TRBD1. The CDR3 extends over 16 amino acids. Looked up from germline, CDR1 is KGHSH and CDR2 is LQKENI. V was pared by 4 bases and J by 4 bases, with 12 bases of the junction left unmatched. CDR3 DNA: TGTGCCAGCTCACAGAACAACCGGGCAGGGGGCTATGGCTACACCTTC. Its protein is CASSQNNRAGGYGYTF.

In DNA form, the CDR3 reads TGTGCCACCTCCCCGGACATTCCCGACTCCTACGAGCAGTACTTC. It specifies CATSPDIPDSYEQYF. The V and J genes are TRBV19 and TRBJ2-7, with D maybe TRBD1 (5 bases). This CDR3 comprises 15 residues. The V end was cut by 10 bases, the J end by 0 bases, with 19 bases between. Germline CDR1 reads LNHDA; CDR2 reads SQIVND (reference sequence).

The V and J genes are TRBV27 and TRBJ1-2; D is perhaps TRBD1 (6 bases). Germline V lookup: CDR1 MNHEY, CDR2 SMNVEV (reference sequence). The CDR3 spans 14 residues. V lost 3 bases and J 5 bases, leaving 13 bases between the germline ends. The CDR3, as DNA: TGTGCCAGCAGTTTTAACGGCAGGGGTTATGGCTACACCTTC. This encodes CASSFNGRGYGYTF.

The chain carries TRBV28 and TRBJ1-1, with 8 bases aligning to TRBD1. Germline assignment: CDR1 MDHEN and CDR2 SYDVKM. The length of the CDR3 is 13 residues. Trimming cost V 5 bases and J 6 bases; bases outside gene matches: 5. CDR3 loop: CASSPQGAAEAFF. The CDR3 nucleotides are TGTGCCAGCAGTCCCCAGGGGGCTGCTGAAGCTTTCTTT.

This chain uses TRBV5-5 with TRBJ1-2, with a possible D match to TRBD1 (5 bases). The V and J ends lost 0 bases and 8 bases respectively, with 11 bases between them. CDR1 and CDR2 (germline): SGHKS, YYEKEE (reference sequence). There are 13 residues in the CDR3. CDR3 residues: CASSLGDWEGYTF. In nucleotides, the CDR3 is TGTGCCAGCAGCTTGGGGGACTGGGAAGGCTACACCTTC. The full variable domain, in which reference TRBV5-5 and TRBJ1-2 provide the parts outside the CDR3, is DAGVTQSPTHLIKTRGQQVTLRCSPISGHKSVSWYQQVLGQGPQFIFQYYEKEERGRGNFPDRFSARQFPNYSSELNVNALLLGDSALYLCASSLGDWEGYTFGSGTRLTVV.

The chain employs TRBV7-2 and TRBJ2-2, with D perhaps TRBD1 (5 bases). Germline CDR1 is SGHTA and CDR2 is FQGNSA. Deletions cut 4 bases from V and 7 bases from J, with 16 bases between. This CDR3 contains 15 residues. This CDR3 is CASSSHRTPDGELFF. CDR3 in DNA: TGTGCCAGCAGCTCCCATAGGACACCGGACGGGGAGCTGTTTTTT.

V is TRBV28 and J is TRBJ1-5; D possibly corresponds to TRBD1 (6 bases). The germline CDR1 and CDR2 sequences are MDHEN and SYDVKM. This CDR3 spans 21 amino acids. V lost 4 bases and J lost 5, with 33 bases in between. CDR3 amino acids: CASSYTLAGWPSAGADQPQHF. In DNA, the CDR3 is TGTGCCAGCAGTTACACCCTGGCAGGGTGGCCTTCTGCGGGGGCTGATCAGCCCCAGCATTTT. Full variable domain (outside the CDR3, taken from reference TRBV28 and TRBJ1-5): DVKVTQSSRYLVKRTGEKVFLECVQDMDHENMFWYRQDPGLGLRLIYFSYDVKMKEKGDIPEGYSVSREKKERFSLILESASTNQTSMYLCASSYTLAGWPSAGADQPQHFGDGTRLSIL.